Here is one T cell receptor beta chain with its context. The sample comes from a study of blood T cell repertoires in COVID-19. Study information: Samples taken during acute and convalescent COVID-19 were collected in the United States, Italy and Spain.

The ends were cut back, 4 bases at V and 2 bases at J, with 13 bases in the middle. The germline V gene encodes CDR1 SGHNT and CDR2 YYREEE (reference sequence). The CDR3 is 16 amino acids. Assay: immunoSEQ multiplex PCR; the TCRdb copy retains only in-frame clones and omits some. The table lists around 230,000 clones, about nine tenths of them singletons. The rearrangement uses TRBV5-4 and TRBJ2-6, with D possibly being TRBD2 (5 bases). This clonotype was obtained from a man younger than 40 who had recovered from COVID-19. Sequencing input: peripheral blood. CDR3 coding DNA: TGTGCCAGCAGCCTAGCCCCCGGGACTGGGGCCAACGTCCTGACTTTC. This gives the protein CASSLAPGTGANVLTF.